Each of the 14 T cell receptor beta chains below was sequenced from the same sample in a study of T cell changes during pregnancy in multiple sclerosis. Profiled with immunoSEQ multiplex PCR; TCRdb holds only in-frame clones, not every one. The table shows 83,000 or so clones, with 94% occurring only once. Source: peripheral blood, taken after pregnancy. All receptors come from a female donor in good health, enrolled as a control in a pregnancy study.

The chain links TRBV19 to TRBJ1-4; D is unresolved. Germline CDR1 and CDR2: LNHDA and SQIVND (reference sequence). This CDR3 comprises 17 residues. Trimming cost V 4 bases and J 0 bases, with 15 bases left between them. CDR3 bases: TGTGCCAGTAGTAGGGCCGTTCGAATAGCAACTAATGAAAAACTGTTTTTT. It codes for CASSRAVRIATNEKLFF.

This rearrangement joins TRBV7-2 to TRBJ2-3; 13 bases are shared with TRBD2. The CDR3 consists of 16 residues. Germline lookup yields CDR1 SGHTA and CDR2 FQGNSA. V lost 5 bases and J lost 6; bases outside the gene matches: 8. The CDR3: CASSLVGTSGTDTQYF. CDR3 DNA sequence: TGTGCCAGCAGCCTTGTCGGGACTAGCGGGACGGATACGCAGTATTTT.

The chain uses TRBV9 and TRBJ2-7; 7 bases map to TRBD1. Trimming at V came to 0 bases and at J to 9 bases, leaving 6 bases not matched to a gene. Germline CDR1 SGDLS, CDR2 YYNGEE. The CDR3 is 13 residues long. In DNA form, the CDR3 reads TGTGCCAGCAGCGTAGGACCAGCAGGGGGGCAGTACTTC. It translates to CASSVGPAGGQYF. Full variable domain (missing parts from reference TRBV9 and TRBJ2-7): DSGVTQTPKHLITATGQRVTLRCSPRSGDLSVYWYQQSLDQGLQFLIQYYNGEERAKGNILERFSAQQFPDLHSELNLSSLELGDSALYFCASSVGPAGGQYFGPGTRLTVT.

The gene calls are TRBV27 and TRBJ2-1, with 7 nucleotides matching TRBD2. The V gene's germline CDR1 is MNHEY and CDR2 SMNVEV (reference sequence). Germline trimming cut 1 base from V and 7 bases from J; bases unmatched to any gene: 7. The CDR3 length is 15 residues. The chain's CDR3 is CASSLYGEGGNEQFF. As DNA, the CDR3 is TGTGCCAGCAGTTTATATGGGGAGGGCGGAAATGAGCAGTTCTTC.

The genes are TRBV5-1 and TRBJ2-1, with 9 bases aligning to TRBD2. This CDR3 region has 18 residues. Germline values: CDR1 SGHRS, CDR2 YFSETQ. The V and J ends lost 4 bases and 5 bases, in that order; junction bases with no gene match: 16. The chain's CDR3 is CASSHPAGGATKNNEQFF. The CDR3 DNA reads TGCGCCAGCAGCCACCCGGCGGGGGGGGCTACCAAAAACAATGAGCAGTTCTTC.

This clone has just one count. The rearrangement uses TRBV5-6 and TRBJ2-3, with 8 bases identical to TRBD1. Germline CDR1 reads SGHDT; CDR2 reads YYEEEE. The CDR3 consists of 17 residues. V shed 5 bases, J shed 2 bases, and the junction held 13 bases outside the gene matches. CDR3 region: CASSSLPGQEYTDTQYF. CDR3 in DNA: TGTGCCAGCAGTTCCCTGCCGGGACAGGAATACACAGATACGCAGTATTTT.

The rearrangement links TRBV18 to TRBJ2-1, with 9 bases aligning to TRBD2. Germline V gene sequence: CDR1 KGHSH, CDR2 LQKENI. V was clipped by 3 bases and J by 6 bases; unmatched bases: 9. The CDR3 has 16 residues. CDR3 nucleotide sequence: TGTGCCAGCTCACCGAAAGAGACTAGCGGATCCAATGAGCAGTTCTTC. Its translation is CASSPKETSGSNEQFF.

This chain links TRBV28 with TRBJ2-7; D may be TRBD1 (5 bases). The CDR3 totals 15 residues. Per germline, CDR1 MDHEN and CDR2 SYDVKM. Deletions cut 3 bases from V and 2 bases from J, with 14 bases between. The CDR3, as DNA: TGTGCCAGCAGTTTTGGAAGGGGTCTGGCCTACGAGCAGTACTTC. As protein: CASSFGRGLAYEQYF.

The J gene is TRBJ2-5, the V gene TRBV6-5; the match to TRBD1 covers 9 bases. The CDR3 spans 16 residues. The V segment lost 4 bases and the J segment 5 bases; nucleotides outside the gene matches: 11. CDR1 MNHEY and CDR2 SVGAGI come from the germline V gene. This CDR3 is CASSSTGTGSLETQYF. In nucleotides, the CDR3 is TGTGCCAGCAGTTCAACCGGGACAGGGTCCTTGGAGACCCAGTACTTC.

The CDR3 region has the DNA TGTGCCAGCAGCCCCTCGGGGGGAGGGGGAGCTTTCTTT. This encodes CASSPSGGGGAFF. This chain joins TRBV11-2 and TRBJ1-1; possibly TRBD1 for D (6 bases). Germline V gene lookup returns CDR1 SGHAT and CDR2 FQNNGV. Trimming removed 5 bases from V and 10 bases from J, with 17 bases in between. The CDR3 extends over 13 amino acids.

The rearrangement uses TRBV11-2 and TRBJ2-1, with 8 bases identical to TRBD1. Germline V CDR1 and CDR2: SGHAT, FQNNGV. With V trimmed by 5 bases and J by 6 bases, 3 bases remained unmatched. The CDR3 extends over 13 amino acids. CDR3 DNA: TGTGCCAGCAGCATGACAGGGGTCAATGAGCAGTTCTTC. This translates into CASSMTGVNEQFF.

This clone appeared a single time. This chain links TRBV7-2 with TRBJ2-7; the D is unclear. V was clipped by 5 bases and J by 5 bases, with 13 bases between them. The CDR3 is 13 amino acids. In germline, CDR1 is SGHTA, CDR2 FQGNSA. CDR3 in amino acids: CASSPRGRHEQYF. The CDR3 bases are TGTGCCAGCAGCCCTAGAGGCCGCCACGAGCAGTACTTC.

The chain recombines TRBV4-1 with TRBJ2-6, with 7 bases lining up with TRBD2. This CDR3 is 17 amino acids long. Per germline, CDR1 MGHRA and CDR2 YSYEKL. V shed 7 bases and J 0 bases; nucleotides not matched to a gene: 9. CDR3 sequence: CASTVRGDFSGANVLTF. CDR3 DNA sequence: TGCGCCAGCACCGTACGGGGGGATTTCTCTGGGGCCAACGTCCTGACTTTC.

The chain couples TRBV19 to TRBJ2-1; the D gene is possibly TRBD1 (6 bases). Germline CDR1 is LNHDA and CDR2 is SQIVND (reference sequence). V shed 6 bases and J shed 8 bases, with 17 bases lying between them. The CDR3 has 14 amino acids. CDR3 sequence reads: CASSTRDNDDEQFF. CDR3 bases: TGTGCCAGTAGCACCCGGGACAACGATGATGAGCAGTTCTTC.